The following is a TCR beta chain sequence with its context. The sample is drawn from a study of T-cell reconstitution after alpha-beta-depleted transplantation in children. A TCRbeta library incorporating unique molecular identifiers was prepared. TCRdb analysed the PCR reads with MiXCR anew, one entry per CDR3 protein. The data contain around 370,000 distinct CDR3 sequences, about a tenth of them singletons. Sequencing used PBMCs from the stem cell graft donor, obtained from the stem cell graft. The clonotype originates from a human donor who donated a stem cell graft to a child with acute lymphoblastic leukemia.

CDR3 nucleotide sequence: TGCGCCAGCAGCTTGGGCCTCGGACTAGCGGGAGATCGGACCGGGGAGCTGTTTTTT. This encodes CASSLGLGLAGDRTGELFF. The rearrangement uses TRBV5-1 and TRBJ2-2, with 13 bases lining up with TRBD2. Germline V gives CDR1 SGHRS, CDR2 YFSETQ. CDR3 length: 19 residues. The V segment lost 0 bases and the J segment 5 bases; nucleotides outside the gene matches: 10.